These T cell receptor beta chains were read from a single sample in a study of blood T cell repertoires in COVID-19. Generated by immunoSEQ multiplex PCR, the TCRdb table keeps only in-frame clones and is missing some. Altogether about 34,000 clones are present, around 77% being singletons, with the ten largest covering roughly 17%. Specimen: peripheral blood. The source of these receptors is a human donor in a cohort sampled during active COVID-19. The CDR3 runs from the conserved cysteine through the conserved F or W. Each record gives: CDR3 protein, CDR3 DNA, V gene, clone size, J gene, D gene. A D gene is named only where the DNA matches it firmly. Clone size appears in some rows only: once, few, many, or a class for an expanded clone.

CDR3: CASSYRGRLAGGPRSYNEQFF
DNA: TGTGCCAGCAGTTACAGGGGGCGGCTAGCGGGAGGGCCTCGGTCCTACAATGAGCAGTTCTTC
V: TRBV27
size: -
J: TRBJ2-1
D: TRBD2

CDR3: CASSFLEQGGHTIYF
DNA: TGTGCCAGCAGTTTCCTCGAACAGGGGGGGCACACCATATATTTT
V: TRBV28
size: -
J: TRBJ1-3
D: TRBD1

CDR3: CASSTGQVTNGYTF
DNA: TGCGCCAGCAGTACTGGGCAGGTGACCAATGGCTACACCTTC
V: TRBV5-1
size: -
J: TRBJ1-2
D: -

CDR3: CASSVAPAGEQFF
DNA: TGTGCCAGCAGCGTAGCGCCGGCGGGTGAGCAGTTCTTC
V: TRBV9
size: -
J: TRBJ2-1
D: -

CDR3: CASSQAWGQQETQYF
DNA: TGTGCCAGCAGCCAAGCGTGGGGGCAGCAAGAGACCCAGTACTTC
V: TRBV3-1/TRBV3-2
size: -
J: TRBJ2-5
D: -

CDR3: CASSMGHFQETQYF
DNA: TGTGCCAGCAGCATGGGACACTTTCAAGAGACCCAGTACTTC
V: TRBV21-1
size: -
J: TRBJ2-5
D: -

CDR3: CASSQDLRDSYGYTF
DNA: TGTGCCAGCTCACAGGACCTAAGGGACAGCTATGGCTACACCTTC
V: TRBV18
size: -
J: TRBJ1-2
D: TRBD1

CDR3: CASSYVGVPYEQYF
DNA: TGTGCCAGCAGTTACGTAGGGGTACCCTACGAGCAGTACTTC
V: TRBV6-6
size: -
J: TRBJ2-7
D: -

CDR3: CASSPTGLGRNQPQHF
DNA: TGTGCCAGCTCACCTACAGGGTTGGGGCGCAATCAGCCCCAGCATTTT
V: TRBV18
size: -
J: TRBJ1-5
D: -

CDR3: CASSPLNLYEQYF
DNA: TGTGCCAGCAGCCCCCTAAACCTATACGAGCAGTACTTC
V: TRBV7-9
size: -
J: TRBJ2-7
D: -

CDR3: CASSYRQGAVYEQYF
DNA: TGTGCCAGCAGTTATCGACAGGGGGCCGTGTACGAGCAGTACTTC
V: TRBV6-2/TRBV6-3
size: -
J: TRBJ2-7
D: TRBD1

CDR3: CASGGTGGTEAFF
DNA: TGTGCCAGCGGGGGGACAGGGGGCACTGAAGCTTTCTTT
V: TRBV6-5
size: -
J: TRBJ1-1
D: TRBD1

CDR3: CATSSDDSKETQYF
DNA: TGTGCCACCAGTTCAGACGACAGTAAAGAGACCCAGTACTTC
V: TRBV24-1
size: once
J: TRBJ2-5
D: -

CDR3: CASSYAGKTDTQYF
DNA: TGTGCCAGCAGCTACGCAGGGAAGACAGATACGCAGTATTTT
V: TRBV3-1/TRBV3-2
size: -
J: TRBJ2-3
D: -

CDR3: CASSKSPYGYTF
DNA: TGTGCCAGCTCTAAAAGCCCCTATGGCTACACCTTC
V: TRBV12-3/TRBV12-4
size: -
J: TRBJ1-2
D: -

CDR3: CASSQLAGAINEQFF
DNA: TGTGCCAGCAGCCAACTAGCGGGGGCTATCAATGAGCAGTTCTTC
V: TRBV3-1/TRBV3-2
size: once
J: TRBJ2-1
D: TRBD2

CDR3: CASSRSLVTGVPHIGSYNSPLHF
DNA: TGCGCCAGCAGTCGAAGTCTTGTCACGGGGGTCCCGCACATTGGCTCCTATAATTCACCCCTCCACTTT
V: TRBV23-1
size: -
J: TRBJ1-6
D: -

CDR3: CASSLRGATYEQYF
DNA: TGTGCCAGCTCCCTTCGTGGAGCTACCTACGAGCAGTACTTC
V: TRBV11-2
size: many
J: TRBJ2-7
D: -

CDR3: CSAGELARAGEQFF
DNA: TGCAGTGCTGGTGAACTAGCGAGGGCCGGTGAGCAGTTCTTC
V: TRBV20-1
size: few
J: TRBJ2-1
D: TRBD2

CDR3: CASSLAGGQAYEQYF
DNA: TGTGCCAGCAGCTTGGCTGGGGGACAGGCCTACGAGCAGTACTTC
V: TRBV5-4
size: -
J: TRBJ2-7
D: TRBD1

CDR3: CASRPTGMGEKLFF
DNA: TGTGCCAGCAGACCGACAGGGATGGGGGAAAAACTGTTTTTT
V: TRBV5-4
size: -
J: TRBJ1-4
D: TRBD1

CDR3: CASSFRHTSYEQYF
DNA: TGTGCCAGTAGTTTTCGACACACCTCCTACGAGCAGTACTTC
V: TRBV19
size: -
J: TRBJ2-7
D: -

CDR3: CASSFTLAGEAKNIQYF
DNA: TGTGCCAGCAGCTTCACCCTAGCGGGAGAAGCCAAAAACATTCAGTACTTC
V: TRBV7-9
size: -
J: TRBJ2-4
D: TRBD2

CDR3: CASSVGRPYNSPLHF
DNA: TGTGCCAGCAGCGTCGGCAGGCCCTATAATTCACCCCTCCACTTT
V: TRBV9
size: -
J: TRBJ1-6
D: -

CDR3: CASSLGRGLVTEAFF
DNA: TGTGCCAGCAGCTTAGGGAGGGGGCTGGTGACTGAAGCTTTCTTT
V: TRBV7-8
size: -
J: TRBJ1-1
D: TRBD1